This TCR beta chain comes out of a study of blood T cell repertoires in COVID-19. Study in general: COVID-19 samples from acute and convalescent phases originated in the United States, Italy and Spain. Sources were T cells, B-cell-depleted T cells, or PBMCs; the material itself was cDNA or gDNA.

V was clipped by 8 bases and J by 6 bases, with 20 bases between them. The V gene's germline CDR1 is MDHEN and CDR2 SYDVKM. CDR3 length equals 14 residues. Source study methods: Nucleated cell number was recorded as an estimate derived from reference gene primer amplification. Measured with immunoSEQ multiplex PCR; TCRdb has only the in-frame clones, and not every one. For V, J and clone size, that table is used; D and trimming come from the DNA. The repertoire has 80,000 to 90,000 clones, approximately 86% of them found once; the top ten carry about 1.2%. Sample: peripheral blood. This chain joins TRBV28 and TRBJ2-7; tentatively, D is TRBD2 (6 bases). The sequence was collected from a man of 80 years or more with active or convalescent COVID-19. The CDR3 DNA reads TGTGCCAGCTTCCGCGCCGGGAGTGGAGGCGAGCAGTACTTC. It is translated as CASFRAGSGGEQYF.